These 26 T cell receptor beta chains were all obtained from the same sample, sequenced in a study of shared clonotypes between healthy human individuals. Repertoires were generated with immunoSEQ multiplex PCR, while TCRdb's copy carries only in-frame clones and drops some. Of a few million clones detected, around 94% appear once; the ten largest clones hold roughly 0.13%. The sample was naive CD4+ T cells sorted from blood. As for subset: CD45RA+ positively selected. These receptors were collected from a man in his late teens or twenties in good health.

This clone came up once. This sequence joins TRBV29-1 and TRBJ1-1, with D perhaps matching TRBD1 (5 bases). Trimming took off 4 bases at V and 6 bases at J, with 12 bases between the two ends. Germline lookup yields CDR1 SQVTM and CDR2 ANQGSEA. There are 12 residues in the CDR3. The CDR3 reads CSVVGQLAEAFF. The CDR3 bases are TGCAGCGTTGTAGGACAATTGGCTGAAGCTTTCTTT.

The V call is TRBV19, the J call TRBJ2-3, with D possibly TRBD1 on 5 matching bases. Trimming stripped 4 bases from V and 2 bases from J, with 19 bases between. This CDR3 has 17 amino acids. The germline V gene encodes CDR1 LNHDA and CDR2 SQIVND (reference sequence). In DNA form, the CDR3 reads TGTGCCAGTAGTACCAGACACCAGGGTAGGGTCACAGATACGCAGTATTTT. Amino acids: CASSTRHQGRVTDTQYF.

This clone was found once. J is TRBJ2-5 and V is TRBV14, with 8 bases aligning to TRBD2. V gave up 4 bases and J gave up 1 base; unmatched junction bases: 8. From germline, CDR1 is SGHDN and CDR2 FVKESK. This CDR3 contains 16 residues. The CDR3: CASSPWSSGGQETQYF. In DNA form, the CDR3 reads TGTGCCAGCAGCCCCTGGAGCAGCGGGGGCCAAGAGACCCAGTACTTC.

This chain joins TRBV4-3 and TRBJ2-5; no clear D. CDR1 and CDR2 from the germline V gene are LGHNA and YSLEER. The CDR3 is 16 amino acids. The V end lost 0 bases, the J end lost 1 base, and 12 bases lay between the germline ends. Here the CDR3 DNA reads TGCGCCAGCAGCCAAGATTACTCCCCTACCCAAGAGACCCAGTACTTC. Its protein product is CASSQDYSPTQETQYF.

The rearrangement joins TRBV5-4 to TRBJ2-7; TRBD2 matches at 8 bases. The V segment lost 0 bases and the J segment 0 bases; nucleotides outside the gene matches: 2. Looked up from germline, CDR1 is SGHNT and CDR2 is YYREEE (reference sequence). There are 15 residues in the CDR3. The CDR3 DNA sequence: TGTGCCAGCAGCTTGGGCGGGAGGCCCTCCTACGAGCAGTACTTC. This translates into CASSLGGRPSYEQYF.

The V and J genes are TRBV4-1 and TRBJ2-5; 10 bases agree with TRBD2. Germline lookup yields CDR1 MGHRA and CDR2 YSYEKL. The length of the CDR3 is 19 residues. J gave up 1 base and V 0 bases, and 11 bases lay outside the gene matches. The CDR3 spells CASSQDWGPSGGSQETQYF. The CDR3 DNA reads TGCGCCAGCAGCCAAGATTGGGGTCCTAGCGGGGGATCCCAAGAGACCCAGTACTTC.

This sequence joins TRBV29-1 and TRBJ1-5; no reliable D call. Looked up from germline, CDR1 is SQVTM and CDR2 is ANQGSEA. Trimming removed 4 bases from V and 0 bases from J, with 10 bases in between. The CDR3 consists of 14 residues. In DNA form, the CDR3 reads TGCAGCGTTGCTCTGGCCAATAGCAATCAGCCCCAGCATTTT. Translating gives CSVALANSNQPQHF.

CDR3 in amino acids: CASSLIVAGANVLTF. CDR3 nucleotides: TGTGCCAGCAGCTTGATCGTTGCTGGGGCCAACGTCCTGACTTTC. This chain uses TRBV7-2 with TRBJ2-6; unclear D gene. Germline assignment: CDR1 SGHTA and CDR2 FQGNSA. Trimming stripped 3 bases from V and 2 bases from J, with 8 bases between. The length of the CDR3 is 15 residues.

V is TRBV10-2 and J is TRBJ1-4, with TRBD1 as a possible D gene (5 bases). CDR1 and CDR2 from the germline V gene are WSHSY and SAAADI. The CDR3 covers 14 residues. The V and J ends lost 4 bases and 4 bases respectively, with 10 bases between them. The CDR3: CASSGGGYNEKLFF. The CDR3 coding sequence is TGCGCCAGCAGTGGGGGGGGGTATAATGAAAAACTGTTTTTT.

This chain links TRBV5-1 with TRBJ2-7; D is possibly TRBD1 or TRBD2 (5 bases each). CDR1 is SGHRS, CDR2 YFSETQ, per germline. The ends were cut back, 0 bases at V and 4 bases at J, with 17 bases in the middle. The CDR3 consists of 16 residues. CDR3 in amino acids: CASSLGSVGVVYEQYF. The CDR3 bases are TGCGCCAGCAGCTTGGGGAGCGTGGGGGTGGTTTACGAGCAGTACTTC.

V gene TRBV15 combines with J gene TRBJ1-5; D is uncertain. V was pared by 0 bases and J by 5 bases, with 2 bases between. CDR1 is LNHNV, CDR2 YYDKDF, per germline (reference sequence). The CDR3 is 12 residues long. CDR3 coding DNA: TGTGCCACCAGCAGAGAGGATCAGCCCCAGCATTTT. Its translation is CATSREDQPQHF.

The chain uses TRBV6-4 and TRBJ1-5; 7 nucleotides align to TRBD1. Germline V gene data show CDR1 as MRHNA and CDR2 as SNTAGT. CDR3 length equals 13 residues. Losses at the gene ends were 3 bases for V and 9 bases for J; bases not matched to a gene: 5. CDR3 bases: TGTGCCAGCAGTGAGAAGACAGGGACGCCCCAGCATTTT. Translated, it gives CASSEKTGTPQHF.

This rearrangement joins TRBV28 to TRBJ2-2; D not resolved. This CDR3 spans 12 amino acids. Between the trimmed V and J ends, which lost 8 bases and 8 bases, there was a span of 12 bases. Germline CDR1 is MDHEN and CDR2 is SYDVKM. CDR3 amino acids: CASLNFGGELFF. The CDR3 bases are TGTGCCAGCCTAAACTTCGGTGGGGAGCTGTTTTTT.

V is TRBV11-3 and J is TRBJ2-3; 8 bases map to TRBD1. The CDR3 consists of 16 residues. Germline V gene lookup returns CDR1 SGHNT and CDR2 YENEEA. V lost 5 bases and J lost 4; bases outside the gene matches: 11. In DNA, the CDR3 is TGTGCCAGCAGCCTCGGGACAGGTTCAAGTGCAGATACGCAGTATTTT. It encodes CASSLGTGSSADTQYF. Supplemented by reference TRBV11-3 and TRBJ2-3, the full variable domain reads EAGVVQSPRYKIIEKKQPVAFWCNPISGHNTLYWYLQNLGQGPELLIRYENEEAVDDSQLPKDRFSAERLKGVDSTLKIQPAELGDSAVYLCASSLGTGSSADTQYFGPGTRLTVL.

This chain links TRBV2 with TRBJ1-5, with TRBD1 as a possible D gene (6 bases). Germline V gene data show CDR1 as SNHLY and CDR2 as FYNNEI. The CDR3 contains 15 residues. V shed 10 bases and J shed 1 base, with 17 bases lying between them. The CDR3 DNA reads as TGTGCCACTACCGCGGGGGGCGCGAGCAATCAGCCCCAGCATTTT. Residues: CATTAGGASNQPQHF.

The chain has TRBV29-1 and TRBJ2-5, with 9 positions matching TRBD1. The CDR3 contains 16 residues. The germline gives CDR1 SQVTM, CDR2 ANQGSEA. J gave up 2 bases and V 6 bases, and 13 bases lay outside the gene matches. This CDR3 reads CSVAARGQGLQETQYF. CDR3 DNA sequence: TGCAGCGTCGCGGCCCGGGGACAGGGTTTACAAGAGACCCAGTACTTC.

The chain links TRBV6-1 to TRBJ2-7, with D perhaps TRBD1 (5 bases). CDR1 is MNHNS, CDR2 SASEGT, per germline. Trimming took off 3 bases at V and 4 bases at J, with 10 bases between the two ends. This CDR3 has 13 residues. This CDR3 reads CASSEQGKYEQYF. As DNA, the CDR3 is TGTGCCAGCAGTGAGCAGGGAAAATACGAGCAGTACTTC.

The V call is TRBV10-1, the J call TRBJ2-1, with TRBD2 matching 9 bases. The CDR3 loop spans 15 amino acids. The germline V gene encodes CDR1 WNHNN and CDR2 SYGVQD (reference sequence). The trim removed 0 bases at V and 8 bases at J, leaving 5 bases unmatched. CDR3 in DNA: TGCGCCAGCAGTGAGTCCGGCGGGGGGGCATATGAGCAGTTCTTC. Translating it yields CASSESGGGAYEQFF.

V usage is TRBV18 and J usage is TRBJ2-1; D is unclear. V shed 3 bases and J shed 0 bases, with 12 bases lying between them. The germline CDR1 and CDR2 sequences are KGHSH and LQKENI. CDR3 length: 16 amino acids. DNA for the CDR3: TGTGCCAGCTCACCCCAAACAGCGCGCTCCTACAATGAGCAGTTCTTC. Its translation is CASSPQTARSYNEQFF.

The CDR3, as DNA: TGTGCCAGCAGCTCGGGACGGTTCTCTGGAAACACCATATATTTT. Amino acids: CASSSGRFSGNTIYF. V is TRBV6-5 and J is TRBJ1-3, with D perhaps matching TRBD1 (5 bases). CDR1 MNHEY and CDR2 SVGAGI come from the germline V gene. The CDR3 spans 15 residues. Trimming pared 6 bases from V and 0 bases from J, leaving 12 bases between.

This chain connects TRBV10-1 to TRBJ2-7, with D unclear. CDR3 length equals 14 residues. Trimming removed 0 bases at V and 0 bases at J, with 6 bases between. CDR1 is WNHNN, CDR2 SYGVQD, per germline (reference sequence). CDR3 protein: CASSESVRSYEQYF. The CDR3 coding sequence is TGCGCCAGCAGTGAGTCTGTCCGCTCCTACGAGCAGTACTTC.

V is TRBV5-1 and J is TRBJ2-1, with 14 nucleotides matching TRBD2. CDR3 length: 21 residues. Germline trimming cut 1 base from V and 0 bases from J; bases unmatched to any gene: 12. CDR1 and CDR2 (germline): SGHRS, YFSETQ. Here the CDR3 reads CASSLLTGTSGGPSSYNEQFF. The CDR3 DNA reads as TGCGCCAGCAGCTTGTTAACGGGGACTAGCGGGGGCCCGAGCTCCTACAATGAGCAGTTCTTC.

The chain links TRBV11-2 to TRBJ2-7; 9 positions match TRBD2. V lost 4 bases, J lost 5 bases, and 9 bases stayed unmatched. The CDR3 runs to 15 residues. CDR1 is SGHAT and CDR2 is FQNNGV in the germline V gene. For the CDR3, the DNA is TGTGCCAGCAGCTCAGCCTTAGCGGGAGCCCACGAGCAGTACTTC. Its protein product is CASSSALAGAHEQYF. The complete variable domain, with remaining parts taken from reference TRBV11-2 and TRBJ2-7, reads EAGVAQSPRYKIIEKRQSVAFWCNPISGHATLYWYQQILGQGPKLLIQFQNNGVVDDSQLPKDRFSAERLKGVDSTLKIQPAKLEDSAVYLCASSSALAGAHEQYFGPGTRLTVT.

CDR3 nucleotide sequence: TGCGCCAGCAGCCCCACCGGGACAGGGTGGGAAGAGACCCAGTACTTC. The encoded protein is CASSPTGTGWEETQYF. The chain carries TRBV4-1 and TRBJ2-5; 9 nucleotides match TRBD1. CDR3 length equals 16 residues. Germline V gene lookup returns CDR1 MGHRA and CDR2 YSYEKL. J lost 3 bases, V lost 4 bases, and 9 bases had no gene match.

In regard to this clone: This sample also contains other DNA sequences that code for the same CDR3. The genes are TRBV6-5 and TRBJ2-7; 8 bases line up with TRBD2. Trimming took 7 bases from V and 2 from J; bases not matched to a gene: 4. The CDR3 sequence is 13 residues long. Germline CDR1 is MNHEY and CDR2 is SVGAGI. The CDR3 coding sequence is TGTGCCAGCAATAGAGCGGGGGCCTACGAGCAGTACTTC. Translation: CASNRAGAYEQYF.

The chain links TRBV5-5 to TRBJ1-3, with 8 bases matching TRBD1. The CDR3 totals 13 residues. J was trimmed by 4 bases and V by 4 bases; bases with no gene match: 1. Germline CDR1 SGHKS, CDR2 YYEKEE (reference sequence). CDR3 residues: CASSRDRGNTIYF. Here the CDR3 DNA reads TGTGCCAGCAGCAGGGACAGGGGAAACACCATATATTTT.